This T cell receptor beta chain was observed in a study of blood T cell repertoires in COVID-19. Whole-study context: PBMCs, B-cell-depleted T cells, or T cells provided the cDNA or gDNA that made up the material.

In the original analysis: Estimated nucleated cell counts came from reference gene primer amplification. Clones were sequenced by immunoSEQ multiplex PCR, and TCRdb holds only the in-frame ones, with some missing. V and J calls and clone size come straight from that table; D and trimming were deduced from the DNA. The sample holds about 150,000 clones, roughly 82% seen once. J was trimmed by 0 bases and V by 1 base; bases with no gene match: 10. The CDR3 totals 18 residues. The germline V gene has CDR1 MGHRA and CDR2 YSYEKL. Sequenced sample: peripheral blood. This clonotype originated in a man between 65 and 85 years old with acute or convalescent COVID-19. The rearrangement joins TRBV4-1 to TRBJ2-3; 7 bases align to TRBD1. The CDR3 reads CASSQGDSFSPSTDTQYF. The CDR3 nucleotides are TGCGCCAGCAGCCAAGGGGACAGCTTTAGTCCTAGCACAGATACGCAGTATTTT.